Given below is one TCR beta chain in context. No conserved phenylalanine or tryptophan ends this CDR3, so it is likely a read error. Because the CDR3's place on the DNA is in doubt, the DNA is left out and the CDR3 is given as listed by TCRdb. The sample's time point: pretreatment peripheral blood. The source of the sample is a study of PD-L1 blockade in urothelial cancer. Sequenced by immunoSEQ multiplex PCR; TCRdb stores in-frame clones only, minus some. The data contain about 80,000 clones, over 80% of them singletons. Germline V CDR1 and CDR2: SGHNT, YYREEE (reference sequence). Both ends counted, the CDR3 spans 12 residues.

The TCR comes from a man aged 35 to 55 with urothelial cancer. The V and J genes are TRBV5-4 and TRBJ1-2; the D segment call TRBD1 is taken from the table without a DNA check. Here the sequenced sample was PBMCs, taken around atezolizumab (anti-PD-L1) treatment. The CDR3: CASSYGQGERAV.